This T cell receptor beta chain was captured by sequencing in a study of shared clonotypes between healthy human individuals. To note about this clone: What it binds is not known.

Some clones are missing from TCRdb's copy, which holds only in-frame ones; the method was immunoSEQ multiplex PCR. This table holds over a million clones, around 95% found once. Subsets obtained from CD4+ cells comprised CD45RA+ naive and CD45RA-negative memory cells. Overall study findings and caveats: Against clonotypes common to all four donors, non-shared ones had lower generation probabilities.

Deletions cut 3 bases from V and 0 bases from J, with 5 bases between. Looked up from germline, CDR1 is SGHTA and CDR2 is FQGNSA. There are 13 residues in the CDR3. The rearrangement joins TRBV7-2 to TRBJ1-1; D is unresolved. The receptor's source is a man younger than 45 in good health. Sample: naive CD4+ T cells sorted from blood. Regarding subset: CD45RA+ positively selected. The CDR3 DNA follows: TGTGCCAGCAGCTTCCGGATGAACACTGAAGCTTTCTTT. It encodes CASSFRMNTEAFF.